This passage covers 24 T cell receptor beta chains from one sample sequenced in a study of T cell responses to AZD1222 COVID-19 vaccine. The assay was immunoSEQ multiplex PCR, and TCRdb's table has in-frame clones only and misses some. The table records over 95,000 clones, just over 90% of them present only once. The sample in question was peripheral blood, obtained 28 days after the second AZD1222 dose. Receptor source: an adult who received the AZD1222 COVID-19 vaccine.

V is TRBV24-1 and J is TRBJ2-3; TRBD1 agrees at 7 bases. The CDR3 has 14 amino acids. Trimming removed 4 bases from V and 5 bases from J; junction bases left unmatched: 5. Germline V CDR1 and CDR2: KGHDR, SFDVKD. The CDR3 region is CATSEAGGIDTQYF. In DNA form, the CDR3 reads TGTGCCACCAGTGAGGCAGGGGGTATAGATACGCAGTATTTT.

The DNA for the CDR3 is TGTGCCTGGAAAAGCCGGGACAGGGGTTCTGGGGCCAACGTCCTGACTTTC. Its protein product is CAWKSRDRGSGANVLTF. The chain recombines TRBV30 with TRBJ2-6; TRBD1 agrees at 10 bases. Trimming at V came to 4 bases and at J to 1 base, leaving 7 bases not matched to a gene. The CDR3 contains 17 residues. CDR1 and CDR2 from the germline V gene are GTSNPN and SVGIG (reference sequence).

The genes are TRBV6-5 and TRBJ1-1; no reliable D call. Trimming took 1 base from V and 0 from J, leaving 0 bases between them. In germline, CDR1 is MNHEY, CDR2 SVGAGI. The CDR3 is 12 residues long. CDR3 in amino acids: CASSYLNTEAFF. In nucleotides, the CDR3 is TGTGCCAGCAGTTACTTGAACACTGAAGCTTTCTTT.

This chain links TRBV7-8 with TRBJ1-1; 7 bases line up with TRBD1. The germline V gene has CDR1 SGHVS and CDR2 FQNEAQ. The CDR3 totals 16 residues. The trim removed 0 bases at V and 4 bases at J, leaving 8 bases unmatched. CDR3 amino acids: CASSLAGRGSSTEAFF. The CDR3 DNA sequence: TGTGCCAGCAGCTTAGCGGGCAGGGGGTCGAGCACTGAAGCTTTCTTT.

This chain joins TRBV18 and TRBJ2-2; D is perhaps TRBD2 (6 bases). Germline V gene sequence: CDR1 KGHSH, CDR2 LQKENI. The CDR3 contains 15 residues. V lost 4 bases and J lost 3, with 12 bases in between. The CDR3: CASSRRGGDTGELFF. The CDR3 DNA is TGTGCCAGCTCACGCCGCGGAGGGGACACCGGGGAGCTGTTTTTT.

This clone turned up a few times. The rearrangement uses TRBV7-9 and TRBJ1-1; D uncertain. The CDR3 loop spans 14 amino acids. The germline CDR1 and CDR2 sequences are SEHNR and FQNEAQ (reference sequence). The V gene lost 1 base and the J gene lost 4 bases, with 10 bases spanning the gap. This chain's CDR3 is CASSLEFPGTEAFF. Here the CDR3 DNA reads TGTGCCAGCAGCTTAGAATTCCCGGGCACTGAAGCTTTCTTT. Full variable domain (missing parts from reference TRBV7-9 and TRBJ1-1): DTGVSQNPRHKITKRGQNVTFRCDPISEHNRLYWYRQTLGQGPEFLTYFQNEAQLEKSRLLSDRFSAERPKGSFSTLEIQRTEQGDSAMYLCASSLEFPGTEAFFGQGTRLTVV.

This chain uses TRBV6-5 with TRBJ1-3; D possibly corresponds to TRBD1 (6 bases). Per the germline V gene, CDR1 is MNHEY and CDR2 is SVGAGI. The CDR3 sequence is 12 residues long. The CDR3 loop is CAVLGGVDTIYF. For the CDR3, the DNA is TGTGCAGTTTTAGGGGGAGTCGACACCATATATTTT.

In nucleotides, the CDR3 is TGTGCCAGCAGTTCCCTTCTAAGGCATGAGCAGTTCTTC. The encoded protein is CASSSLLRHEQFF. The V and J genes are TRBV27 and TRBJ2-1; D gene ambiguous. This CDR3 has 13 residues. Germline CDR1 MNHEY, CDR2 SMNVEV (reference sequence). V was shortened by 4 bases and J by 8 bases, with 12 bases between the two germline ends.

The CDR3 sequence: CASSLDVAGIPSTGELFF. The CDR3 DNA follows: TGCGCCAGCAGCTTGGATGTTGCGGGAATTCCCTCCACCGGGGAGCTGTTTTTT. This chain uses TRBV5-1 with TRBJ2-2; a possible D gene is TRBD2 (6 bases). Trimming stripped 0 bases from V and 4 bases from J, with 19 bases between. The CDR3 totals 18 residues. Germline lookup yields CDR1 SGHRS and CDR2 YFSETQ.

The sample holds one count of this clone. V is TRBV6-5 and J is TRBJ1-5; tentative D call: TRBD1 (5 bases). Germline values: CDR1 MNHEY, CDR2 SVGAGI. V dropped 7 bases and J dropped 5 bases, with 18 bases sitting between them. There are 15 residues in the CDR3. CDR3 in DNA: TGTGCCAGCACCTCCTTAAGGGGCAGCGATCAGCCCCAGCATTTT. Translated: CASTSLRGSDQPQHF.

The chain joins TRBV11-2 to TRBJ2-7, with D perhaps matching TRBD1 or TRBD2 (5 bases each). The V end was cut by 1 base, the J end by 4 bases, with 14 bases between. The CDR3 totals 15 residues. The germline V gene has CDR1 SGHAT and CDR2 FQNNGV. In nucleotides, the CDR3 is TGTGCCAGCAGCTTAGTCGTCTTTGGGGGTTACGAGCAGTACTTC. It is translated as CASSLVVFGGYEQYF. The full variable domain, its missing parts supplied by reference TRBV11-2 and TRBJ2-7, is EAGVAQSPRYKIIEKRQSVAFWCNPISGHATLYWYQQILGQGPKLLIQFQNNGVVDDSQLPKDRFSAERLKGVDSTLKIQPAKLEDSAVYLCASSLVVFGGYEQYFGPGTRLTVT.

The chain couples TRBV27 to TRBJ2-7; the match to TRBD2 covers 10 bases. Germline V gives CDR1 MNHEY, CDR2 SMNVEV (reference sequence). After removal of 4 bases from V and 7 bases from J, the junction contained 10 bases not matched to a gene. The CDR3 is 15 amino acids. The CDR3 DNA sequence: TGTGCCAGCAGTTGGCTAGCGGGAGCTGGGGGGGAGCAGTACTTC. Translating gives CASSWLAGAGGEQYF.

This sequence joins TRBV6-5 and TRBJ2-1; D uncertain. The CDR3 has 15 residues. Germline CDR1 is MNHEY and CDR2 is SVGAGI. The V end lost 0 bases, the J end lost 10 bases, and 16 bases lay between the germline ends. For the CDR3, the DNA is TGTGCCAGCAGTTACTCGGGATGGAACGGTCGAGAGCAGTTCTTC. Translated: CASSYSGWNGREQFF.

The V and J genes are TRBV18 and TRBJ2-1; D may be TRBD2 (6 bases). The germline CDR1 and CDR2 sequences are KGHSH and LQKENI. The CDR3 is made up of 14 amino acids. Trimming took off 0 bases at V and 5 bases at J, with 8 bases between the two ends. CDR3 amino acids: CASSPPGGNNEQFF. The CDR3 region has the DNA TGTGCCAGCTCACCACCTGGGGGGAACAATGAGCAGTTCTTC.

This clone occurred once. The rearrangement links TRBV7-2 to TRBJ2-3; 11 bases match TRBD2. This CDR3 is built from 18 residues. CDR1 SGHTA and CDR2 FQGNSA come from the germline V gene. V dropped 3 bases and J dropped 4; count of bases not matched to a gene: 12. CDR3 nucleotide sequence: TGTGCCAGCAGCTTCCCTTCCCGACTAGCGGGAAAGCCAGATACGCAGTATTTT. This codes for CASSFPSRLAGKPDTQYF.

This rearrangement joins TRBV3-1 (or the pseudogene TRBV3-2) to TRBJ1-5; D gene ambiguous. The CDR3 has 13 residues. The V end was cut by 4 bases, the J end by 0 bases, with 4 bases between. The germline V gene has CDR1 LGHDT and CDR2 YNNKEL (reference sequence). The CDR3 reads CASSPNSNQPQHF. The CDR3 DNA reads TGTGCCAGCAGCCCCAATAGCAATCAGCCCCAGCATTTT.

The chain combines TRBV18 with TRBJ2-5; D not resolved. CDR1 KGHSH and CDR2 LQKENI come from the germline V gene. There are 14 residues in the CDR3. V was shortened by 0 bases and J by 7 bases, with 12 bases between the two germline ends. CDR3 sequence: CASSPPGRIWTQYF. Written as DNA, the CDR3 is TGTGCCAGCTCACCACCGGGCAGGATCTGGACCCAGTACTTC.

The rearrangement links TRBV28 to TRBJ1-5, with D maybe TRBD1 (5 bases). In germline, CDR1 is MDHEN, CDR2 SYDVKM. V lost 5 bases and J lost 3, with 11 bases in between. The CDR3 is 14 amino acids. The CDR3 reads CASSLHRPNQPQHF. DNA for the CDR3: TGTGCCAGCAGTCTCCACAGGCCCAATCAGCCCCAGCATTTT.

The rearrangement uses TRBV5-1 and TRBJ2-5; 7 bases align to TRBD2. Looked up from germline, CDR1 is SGHRS and CDR2 is YFSETQ. The trim removed 4 bases at V and 4 bases at J, leaving 13 bases unmatched. The CDR3 covers 16 residues. For the CDR3, the DNA is TGCGCCAGCAGCCTCGGACTAGGGTCAATTGCAGAGACCCAGTACTTC. Its translation: CASSLGLGSIAETQYF.

The count of this clone is one. V and J are TRBV27 and TRBJ2-5, with a weak D call TRBD2 (6 bases). From germline, CDR1 is MNHEY and CDR2 SMNVEV (reference sequence). The CDR3 totals 15 residues. Trimming pared 5 bases from V and 5 bases from J, leaving 18 bases between. The CDR3 sequence is CASSLPGLPGETQYF. The CDR3 DNA sequence: TGTGCCAGCAGTCTCCCGGGACTCCCGGGGGAGACCCAGTACTTC.

The J gene is TRBJ2-7, the V gene TRBV7-2, with 7 nucleotides matching TRBD2. Germline values: CDR1 SGHTA, CDR2 FQGNSA. Trimming at V came to 2 bases and at J to 5 bases, leaving 3 bases not matched to a gene. This CDR3 comprises 13 residues. CDR3 sequence (DNA): TGTGCCAGCAGCTTAATGCGGGAGAACGAGCAGTACTTC. As protein: CASSLMRENEQYF. The complete variable domain, with remaining parts taken from reference TRBV7-2 and TRBJ2-7, reads GAGVSQSPSNKVTEKGKDVELRCDPISGHTALYWYRQSLGQGLEFLIYFQGNSAPDKSGLPSDRFSAERTGGSVSTLTIQRTQQEDSAVYLCASSLMRENEQYFGPGTRLTVT.

The CDR3 sequence is CASSLVPGGANVLTF. CDR3 nucleotide sequence: TGCGCCAGCAGCTTGGTACCAGGAGGGGCCAACGTCCTGACTTTC. This sequence joins TRBV5-1 and TRBJ2-6, with D hard to call. Germline lookup yields CDR1 SGHRS and CDR2 YFSETQ. This CDR3 region has 15 residues. The ends were cut back, 0 bases at V and 4 bases at J, with 8 bases in the middle.

J is TRBJ2-5 and V is TRBV5-4; no clear D. CDR3 length: 13 residues. Germline CDR1 SGHNT, CDR2 YYREEE (reference sequence). V lost 4 bases to trimming and J lost 5 bases, with 12 bases between them. As DNA, the CDR3 is TGTGCCAGCAGCCTCGTCGGAAGGGAGACCCAGTACTTC. Translated: CASSLVGRETQYF.

The chain links TRBV9 to TRBJ1-2; unclear D gene. This CDR3 region has 12 residues. V was shortened by 4 bases and J by 5 bases, with 9 bases between the two germline ends. Germline V CDR1 and CDR2: SGDLS, YYNGEE. CDR3 DNA: TGTGCCAGCAGCCCCTCCCCATATGGCTACACCTTC. It translates to CASSPSPYGYTF.